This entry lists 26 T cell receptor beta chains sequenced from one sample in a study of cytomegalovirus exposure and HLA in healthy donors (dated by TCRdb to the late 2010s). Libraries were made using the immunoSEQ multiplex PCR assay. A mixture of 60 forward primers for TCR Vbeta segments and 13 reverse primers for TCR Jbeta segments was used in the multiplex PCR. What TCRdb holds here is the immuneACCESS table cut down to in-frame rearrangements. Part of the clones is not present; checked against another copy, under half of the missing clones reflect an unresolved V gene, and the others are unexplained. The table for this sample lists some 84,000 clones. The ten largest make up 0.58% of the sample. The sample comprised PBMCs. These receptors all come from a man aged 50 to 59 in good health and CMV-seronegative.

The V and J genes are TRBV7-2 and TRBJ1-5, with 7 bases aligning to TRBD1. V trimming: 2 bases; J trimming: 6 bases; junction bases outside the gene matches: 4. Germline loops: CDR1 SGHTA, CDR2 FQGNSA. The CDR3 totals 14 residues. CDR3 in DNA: TGTGCCAGCAGCTTAAGGGGGCGCCCTCAGCCCCAGCATTTT. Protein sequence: CASSLRGRPQPQHF.

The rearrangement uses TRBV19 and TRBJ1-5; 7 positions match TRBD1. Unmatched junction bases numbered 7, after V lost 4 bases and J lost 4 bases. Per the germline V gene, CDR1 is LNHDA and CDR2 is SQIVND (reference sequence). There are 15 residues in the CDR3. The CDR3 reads CASSNRDRENQPQHF. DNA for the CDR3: TGTGCCAGTAGTAATCGGGACAGAGAAAATCAGCCCCAGCATTTT.

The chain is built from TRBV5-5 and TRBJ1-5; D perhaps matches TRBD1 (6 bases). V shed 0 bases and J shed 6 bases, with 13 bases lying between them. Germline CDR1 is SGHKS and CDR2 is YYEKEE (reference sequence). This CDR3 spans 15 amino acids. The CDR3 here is CASSLGQDSFQPQHF. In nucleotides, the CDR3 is TGTGCCAGCAGCTTGGGACAGGATAGTTTTCAGCCCCAGCATTTT.

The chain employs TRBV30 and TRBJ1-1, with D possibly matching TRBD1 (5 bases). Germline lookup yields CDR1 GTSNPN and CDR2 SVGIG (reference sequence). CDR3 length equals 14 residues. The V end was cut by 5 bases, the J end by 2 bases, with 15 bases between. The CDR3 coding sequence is TGTGCCTGGGGTGGACATCTGGTTAACACTGAAGCTTTCTTT. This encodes CAWGGHLVNTEAFF.

The CDR3 DNA reads TGCGCCAGCAGCCAATTCCCTCAAGACCGACAGGCCCTCGGTGGGGCCAACGTCCTGACTTTC. Encoded protein: CASSQFPQDRQALGGANVLTF. The chain carries TRBV4-1 and TRBJ2-6, with TRBD1 as a possible D gene (6 bases). The CDR3 sequence is 21 residues long. The germline gives CDR1 MGHRA, CDR2 YSYEKL. Trimming stripped 2 bases from V and 3 bases from J, with 26 bases between.

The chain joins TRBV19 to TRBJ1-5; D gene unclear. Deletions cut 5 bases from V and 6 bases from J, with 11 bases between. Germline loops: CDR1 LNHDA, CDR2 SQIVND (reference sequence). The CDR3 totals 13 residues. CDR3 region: CASSAGLAQPQHF. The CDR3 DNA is TGTGCCAGTAGTGCCGGACTTGCTCAGCCCCAGCATTTT.

CDR3 DNA sequence: TGTGCCAGCAGCCAAGGGGGGGCCTATGGCTACACCTTC. This encodes CASSQGGAYGYTF. The chain combines TRBV7-2 with TRBJ1-2; possibly TRBD1 for D (6 bases). The germline gives CDR1 SGHTA, CDR2 FQGNSA. This CDR3 spans 13 amino acids. With 5 bases removed from V and 4 bases from J, the gap between germline ends came to 11 bases.

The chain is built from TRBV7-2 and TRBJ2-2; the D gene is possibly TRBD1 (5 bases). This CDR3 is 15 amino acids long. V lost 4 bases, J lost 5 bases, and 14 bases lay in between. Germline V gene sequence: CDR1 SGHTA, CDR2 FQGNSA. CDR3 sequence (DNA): TGTGCCAGCAGCTCGTCGACAGTTCTAACCGGGGAGCTGTTTTTT. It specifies CASSSSTVLTGELFF.

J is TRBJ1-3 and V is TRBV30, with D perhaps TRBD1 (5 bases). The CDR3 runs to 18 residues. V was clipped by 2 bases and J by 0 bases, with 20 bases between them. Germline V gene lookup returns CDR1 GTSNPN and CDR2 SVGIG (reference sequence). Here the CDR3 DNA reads TGTGCCTGGAGTCCCCTTGGAGGAGGGGTAATCTCTGGAAACACCATATATTTT. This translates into CAWSPLGGGVISGNTIYF.

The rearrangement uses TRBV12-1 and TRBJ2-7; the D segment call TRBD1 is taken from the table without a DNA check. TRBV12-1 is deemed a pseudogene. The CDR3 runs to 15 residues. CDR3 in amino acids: CASSPPRDRGHEQYF. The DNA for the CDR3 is TGTGCCAGCAGCCCACCTCGGGACAGGGGACACGAGCAGTACTTC.

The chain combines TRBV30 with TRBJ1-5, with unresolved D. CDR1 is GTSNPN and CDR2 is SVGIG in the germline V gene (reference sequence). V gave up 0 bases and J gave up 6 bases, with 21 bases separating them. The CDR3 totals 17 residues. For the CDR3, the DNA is TGTGCCTGGAGTGTACGAGGAGGTCCGGGGATGAGTCAGCCCCAGCATTTT. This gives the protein CAWSVRGGPGMSQPQHF.

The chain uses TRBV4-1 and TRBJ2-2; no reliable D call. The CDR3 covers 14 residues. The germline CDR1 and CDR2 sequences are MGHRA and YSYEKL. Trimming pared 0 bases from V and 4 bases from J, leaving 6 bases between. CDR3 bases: TGCGCCAGCAGCCAAGAATTCCGCACCGGGGAGCTGTTTTTT. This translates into CASSQEFRTGELFF.

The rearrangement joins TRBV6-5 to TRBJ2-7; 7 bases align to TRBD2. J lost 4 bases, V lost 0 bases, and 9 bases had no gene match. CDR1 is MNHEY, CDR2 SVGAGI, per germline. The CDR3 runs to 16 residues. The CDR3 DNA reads TGTGCCAGCAGTTACTCGTCCGGGACTATCAGATACGAGCAGTACTTC. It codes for CASSYSSGTIRYEQYF.

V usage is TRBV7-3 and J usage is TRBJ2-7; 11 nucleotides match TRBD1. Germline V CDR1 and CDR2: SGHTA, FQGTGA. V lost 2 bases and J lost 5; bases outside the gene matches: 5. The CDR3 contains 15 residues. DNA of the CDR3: TGTGCCAGCAGCTTAGGGGGGACAGGGGGTAACGAGCAGTACTTC. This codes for CASSLGGTGGNEQYF.

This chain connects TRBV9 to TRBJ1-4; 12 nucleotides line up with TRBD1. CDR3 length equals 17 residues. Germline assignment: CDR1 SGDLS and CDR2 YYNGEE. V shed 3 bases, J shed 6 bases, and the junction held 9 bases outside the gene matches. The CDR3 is CASSDGTGGGVYEKLFF. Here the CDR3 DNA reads TGTGCCAGCAGCGACGGGACAGGGGGCGGAGTATATGAAAAACTGTTTTTT.

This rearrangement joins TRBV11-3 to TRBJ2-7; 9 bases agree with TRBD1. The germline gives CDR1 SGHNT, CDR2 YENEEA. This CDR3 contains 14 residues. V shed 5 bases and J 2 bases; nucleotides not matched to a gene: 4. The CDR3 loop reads CASSPQGAPYEQYF. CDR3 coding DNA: TGTGCCAGCAGCCCACAGGGGGCCCCCTACGAGCAGTACTTC.

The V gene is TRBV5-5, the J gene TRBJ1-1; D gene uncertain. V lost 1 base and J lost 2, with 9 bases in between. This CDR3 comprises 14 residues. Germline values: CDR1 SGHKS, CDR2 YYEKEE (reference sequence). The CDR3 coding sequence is TGTGCCAGCAGCTTGTTGACGGGAAACACTGAAGCTTTCTTT. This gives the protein CASSLLTGNTEAFF. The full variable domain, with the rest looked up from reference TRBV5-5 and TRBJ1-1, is DAGVTQSPTHLIKTRGQQVTLRCSPISGHKSVSWYQQVLGQGPQFIFQYYEKEERGRGNFPDRFSARQFPNYSSELNVNALLLGDSALYLCASSLLTGNTEAFFGQGTRLTVV.

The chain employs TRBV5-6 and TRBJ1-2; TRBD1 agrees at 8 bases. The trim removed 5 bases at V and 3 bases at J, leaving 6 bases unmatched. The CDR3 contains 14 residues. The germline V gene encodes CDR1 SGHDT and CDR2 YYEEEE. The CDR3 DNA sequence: TGTGCCAGCAGTTCAGCAGGGGGCGACTATGGCTACACCTTC. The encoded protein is CASSSAGGDYGYTF.

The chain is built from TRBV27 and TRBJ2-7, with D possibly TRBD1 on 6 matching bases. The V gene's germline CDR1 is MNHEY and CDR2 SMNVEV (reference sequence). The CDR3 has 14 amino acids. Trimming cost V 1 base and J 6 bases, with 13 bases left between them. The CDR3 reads CASSLWIQGSEQYF. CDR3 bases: TGTGCCAGCAGTTTATGGATACAGGGTAGCGAGCAGTACTTC.

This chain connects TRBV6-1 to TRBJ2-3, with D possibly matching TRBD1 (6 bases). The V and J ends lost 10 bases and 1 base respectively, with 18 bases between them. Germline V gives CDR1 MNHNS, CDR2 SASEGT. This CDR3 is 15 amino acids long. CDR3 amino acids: CATCPQGRGTDTQYF. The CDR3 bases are TGTGCCACGTGTCCACAGGGCCGCGGCACAGATACGCAGTATTTT.

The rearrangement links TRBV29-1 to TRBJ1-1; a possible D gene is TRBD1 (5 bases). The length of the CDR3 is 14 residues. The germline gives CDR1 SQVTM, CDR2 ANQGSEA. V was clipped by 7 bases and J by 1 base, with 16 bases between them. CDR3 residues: CSAGGAGTNTEAFF. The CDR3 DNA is TGCAGCGCCGGGGGTGCAGGGACGAACACTGAAGCTTTCTTT. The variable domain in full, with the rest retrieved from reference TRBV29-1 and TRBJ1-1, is SAVISQKPSRDICQRGTSLTIQCQVDSQVTMMFWYRQQPGQSLTLIATANQGSEATYESGFVIDKFPISRPNLTFSTLTVSNMSPEDSSIYLCSAGGAGTNTEAFFGQGTRLTVV.

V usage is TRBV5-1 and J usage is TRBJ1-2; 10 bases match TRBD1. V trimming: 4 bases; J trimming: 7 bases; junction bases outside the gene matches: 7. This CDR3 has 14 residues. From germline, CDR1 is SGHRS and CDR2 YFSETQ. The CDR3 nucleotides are TGCGCCAGCAGCGCGGACGGGACAGGGGCTGGCTACACCTTC. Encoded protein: CASSADGTGAGYTF.

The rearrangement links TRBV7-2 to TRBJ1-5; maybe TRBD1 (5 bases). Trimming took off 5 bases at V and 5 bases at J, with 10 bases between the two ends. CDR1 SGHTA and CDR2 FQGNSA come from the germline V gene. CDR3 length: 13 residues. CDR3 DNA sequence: TGTGCCAGCAGCAGGGGAGGAGATCAGCCCCAGCATTTT. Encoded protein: CASSRGGDQPQHF. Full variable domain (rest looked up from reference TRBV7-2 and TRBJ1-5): GAGVSQSPSNKVTEKGKDVELRCDPISGHTALYWYRQSLGQGLEFLIYFQGNSAPDKSGLPSDRFSAERTGGSVSTLTIQRTQQEDSAVYLCASSRGGDQPQHFGDGTRLSIL.

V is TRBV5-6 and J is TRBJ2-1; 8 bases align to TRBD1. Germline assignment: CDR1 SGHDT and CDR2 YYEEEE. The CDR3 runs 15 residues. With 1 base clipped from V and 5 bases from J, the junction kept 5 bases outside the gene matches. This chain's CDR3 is CASSLRTGYDNEQFF. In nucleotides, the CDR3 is TGTGCCAGCAGCTTGCGGACAGGGTACGACAATGAGCAGTTCTTC.

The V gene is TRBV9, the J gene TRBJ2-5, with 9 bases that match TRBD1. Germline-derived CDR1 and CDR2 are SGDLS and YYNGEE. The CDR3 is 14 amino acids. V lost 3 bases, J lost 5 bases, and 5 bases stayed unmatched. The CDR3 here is CASSATGGDETQYF. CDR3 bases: TGTGCCAGCAGCGCGACAGGGGGTGACGAGACCCAGTACTTC.

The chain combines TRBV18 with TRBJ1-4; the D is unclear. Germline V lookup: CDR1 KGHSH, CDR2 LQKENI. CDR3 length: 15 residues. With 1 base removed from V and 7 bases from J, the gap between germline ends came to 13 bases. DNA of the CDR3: TGTGCCAGCTCACCACTTAGCGGGTTCACTGAAAAACTGTTTTTT. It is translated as CASSPLSGFTEKLFF. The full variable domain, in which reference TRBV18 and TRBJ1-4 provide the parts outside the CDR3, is NAGVMQNPRHLVRRRGQEARLRCSPMKGHSHVYWYRQLPEEGLKFMVYLQKENIIDESGMPKERFSAEFPKEGPSILRIQQVVRGDSAAYFCASSPLSGFTEKLFFGSGTQLSVL.